The table lists the clone carrying this T cell receptor (beta chain) with a few counts. Its antigen is currently unknown. Building of the TCR beta libraries involved iRepertoire HTBI primers and Arm-PCR of CDR3 regions. TCRdb re-analysed the multiplex PCR reads in MiXCR, keeping a single row per CDR3 protein. The sample includes about 450,000 distinct CDR3 sequences, 23% of them seen just once. Germline values: CDR1 DFQATT, CDR2 SNEGSKA (reference sequence). The J segment lost 6 bases and the V segment lost 1 base, leaving 6 bases of the junction unmatched. The CDR3 is 14 residues long. Time point given: persistent/refractory GD, antithyroid drugs over 5 years with positive TRAb. The TCR library was prepared using RNA isolated from PBMCs. In each case, Graves' disease was diagnosed per American Thyroid Association guidelines. It was an endocrinology department in Xi'an, China, that provided the patients.

This specimen belongs to a study of regulatory T cells in long-lasting Graves disease. Findings of the study overall: Tissue studied was limited to peripheral blood, excluding thyroid tissue.

The chain carries TRBV20-1 and TRBJ2-7; TRBD1 matches at 10 bases. The TCR sequence derives from a female donor with Graves disease. Sequencing used peripheral blood mononuclear cells (PBMCs), obtained when the disease was refractory, from a patient treated with antithyroid drugs. CDR3 nucleotide sequence: TGCAGTGCTAGAGCCCCAGGGGACAGGGGCGAGCAGTACTTC. This translates into CSARAPGDRGEQYF.